In its sample, the clone carrying this T cell receptor (beta chain) ranks as medium-sized (0.01 to 0.1%). Its specificity is not known. This sample is drawn from a study of HIV-infected patients and healthy controls. Study-wide points: Eight alpha and eight beta V genes differed significantly in mean usage between HIV-infected patients and controls. In HIV-infected patients, the apparent post-therapy Gini index recovery did not replicate in size-matched data.

No cell fractionation was done, so the repertoire covers all unsorted peripheral blood T cells. Alpha and beta constant-region primers primed reverse transcription of about 500 ng RNA. Using multiplexing indices, alpha and beta chain libraries were generated apart by chain-specific third strand synthesis. MiXCR, run by TCRdb on the 5' RACE reads, gives a single entry per CDR3 protein. The sample holds over 15,000 distinct CDR3 sequences, 7% seen once. With 1 base removed from V and 3 bases from J, the gap between germline ends came to 15 bases. This CDR3 has 16 residues. The germline gives CDR1 SGHTA, CDR2 FQGNSA.

Material for sequencing was blood. The chain carries TRBV7-2 and TRBJ1-1; tentative D call: TRBD1 (5 bases). The sequence derives from an adult in good health. This chain's CDR3 is CASSLGPGEGHTEAFF. For the CDR3, the DNA is TGTGCCAGCAGCTTAGGTCCGGGGGAGGGCCACACTGAAGCTTTCTTT.